A single sample gave rise to the 20 T cell receptor beta chains below, sequenced in a study of OX40 agonist ivuxolimab in advanced cancers. Profiling relied on immunoSEQ multiplex PCR, and the TCRdb table lists in-frame clones only, not all of them. The profile shows about 63,000 clones, about 77% of them singletons. Sequenced material: CD4+ or CD8+ T cells sorted from blood, taken in a trial of the OX40 agonist ivuxolimab. The receptors were sampled from an adult with an advanced solid tumor such as melanoma, head and neck, liver or kidney cancer.

V is TRBV6-1 and J is TRBJ2-1; 8 bases align to TRBD2. Germline V gives CDR1 MNHNS, CDR2 SASEGT. This CDR3 contains 15 residues. Trimming cost V 3 bases and J 2 bases; bases outside gene matches: 3. Here the CDR3 reads CASSDDGRAYNEQFF. CDR3 nucleotide sequence: TGTGCCAGCAGTGATGACGGGAGGGCCTACAATGAGCAGTTCTTC.

This CDR3 reads CAWSTGHGIQFF. DNA for the CDR3: TGTGCCTGGAGCACCGGACATGGAATACAGTTCTTC. J is TRBJ2-1 and V is TRBV30; tentative D call: TRBD1 (5 bases). Germline V gene sequence: CDR1 GTSNPN, CDR2 SVGIG (reference sequence). The CDR3 spans 12 residues. Trimming pared 3 bases from V and 13 bases from J, leaving 16 bases between.

The chain employs TRBV5-6 and TRBJ2-3; D perhaps matches TRBD2 (6 bases). CDR3 length: 15 amino acids. The germline V gene has CDR1 SGHDT and CDR2 YYEEEE. V was pared by 4 bases and J by 0 bases, with 12 bases between. The DNA for the CDR3 is TGTGCCAGCAGCGCGGGACCCCAGAGCACAGATACGCAGTATTTT. Encoded protein: CASSAGPQSTDTQYF.

The chain links TRBV5-1 to TRBJ2-2; perhaps D is TRBD1 or TRBD2 (5 bases each). With 4 bases removed from V and 9 bases from J, the gap between germline ends came to 19 bases. The CDR3 loop spans 15 amino acids. CDR1 and CDR2 (germline): SGHRS, YFSETQ. The CDR3, as DNA: TGCGCCAGCAGCGCGTCACTAGGGGCGGAGAGGGAGCTGTTTTTT. It is translated as CASSASLGAERELFF. The whole variable domain, remainder taken from reference TRBV5-1 and TRBJ2-2, is KAGVTQTPRYLIKTRGQQVTLSCSPISGHRSVSWYQQTPGQGLQFLFEYFSETQRNKGNFPGRFSGRQFSNSRSEMNVSTLELGDSALYLCASSASLGAERELFFGEGSRLTVL.

V usage is TRBV6-6 and J usage is TRBJ2-5; 7 positions agree with TRBD1. CDR3 length equals 14 residues. Germline assignment: CDR1 MNHNY and CDR2 SVGAGI (reference sequence). Trimming took 10 bases from V and 5 from J; bases not matched to a gene: 13. The CDR3: CATAPGGFEETQYF. CDR3 nucleotide sequence: TGTGCCACCGCTCCAGGGGGTTTTGAGGAGACCCAGTACTTC.

The rearrangement uses TRBV7-9 and TRBJ2-7, with 8 positions matching TRBD2. V lost 5 bases and J lost 2; bases outside the gene matches: 5. Germline V lookup: CDR1 SEHNR, CDR2 FQNEAQ (reference sequence). This CDR3 comprises 14 residues. The CDR3 sequence: CASSRSGVAYEQYF. DNA for the CDR3: TGTGCCAGCAGCCGTAGCGGGGTGGCCTACGAGCAGTACTTC.

This clone was counted between two and nine times. The rearrangement links TRBV4-1 to TRBJ1-2; D is perhaps TRBD1 (6 bases). The CDR3 length is 13 residues. CDR1 and CDR2 from the germline V gene are MGHRA and YSYEKL. V dropped 1 base and J dropped 8 bases, with 11 bases sitting between them. CDR3 DNA: TGCGCCAGCAGCCAAGGAACAGGGCGCGGCTACACCTTC. It encodes CASSQGTGRGYTF.

This rearrangement joins TRBV7-9 to TRBJ2-5; D uncertain. CDR1 is SEHNR, CDR2 FQNEAQ, per germline (reference sequence). This CDR3 has 13 residues. The V end was cut by 5 bases, the J end by 4 bases, with 11 bases between. The chain's CDR3 is CASSPQPGETQYF. CDR3 nucleotides: TGTGCCAGCAGCCCCCAGCCGGGAGAGACCCAGTACTTC. Variable domain in full (rest from reference TRBV7-9 and TRBJ2-5): DTGVSQNPRHKITKRGQNVTFRCDPISEHNRLYWYRQTLGQGPEFLTYFQNEAQLEKSRLLSDRFSAERPKGSFSTLEIQRTEQGDSAMYLCASSPQPGETQYFGPGTRLLVL.

The genes are TRBV18 and TRBJ2-7; D is possibly TRBD1 (6 bases). The germline V gene encodes CDR1 KGHSH and CDR2 LQKENI. The CDR3 covers 14 residues. V was trimmed by 5 bases and J by 1 base, leaving 12 bases between them. In DNA form, the CDR3 reads TGTGCCAGCTCAAGGACAGTGAGTTCCTACGAGCAGTACTTC. It codes for CASSRTVSSYEQYF.

V gene TRBV4-1 combines with J gene TRBJ1-1, with 11 bases matching TRBD1. Germline CDR1 and CDR2: MGHRA and YSYEKL. V lost 4 bases, J lost 6 bases, and 10 bases stayed unmatched. The CDR3 is made up of 16 amino acids. This chain's CDR3 is CASSRGQGATQAEAFF. The CDR3 nucleotides read TGCGCCAGCAGCCGTGGACAGGGGGCTACCCAGGCTGAAGCTTTCTTT.

V gene TRBV11-1 combines with J gene TRBJ2-5; no firm D call. Germline V gene sequence: CDR1 SGHAT, CDR2 FQDESV (reference sequence). This CDR3 contains 13 residues. V lost 1 base, J lost 5 bases, and 8 bases lay in between. CDR3 sequence (DNA): TGTGCCAGCAGCTTAGGGGTTGGGGAGACCCAGTACTTC. Its protein is CASSLGVGETQYF.

This chain uses TRBV6-5 with TRBJ2-1; unclear D gene. The CDR3 extends over 14 amino acids. V shed 1 base and J shed 3 bases, with 7 bases lying between them. CDR1 is MNHEY, CDR2 SVGAGI, per germline. The DNA for the CDR3 is TGTGCCAGCAGTTACTACGGCGGCTACAATGAGCAGTTCTTC. Encoded protein: CASSYYGGYNEQFF.

The chain couples TRBV7-8 to TRBJ1-2; 8 bases align to TRBD1. V shed 5 bases and J 6 bases; nucleotides not matched to a gene: 8. CDR3 size: 14 residues. In germline, CDR1 is SGHVS, CDR2 FQNEAQ. CDR3 in DNA: TGTGCCAGCAGCGCCCGGACAGGGAACAATGGCTACACCTTC. It is translated as CASSARTGNNGYTF.

This clone has a handful of counts. CDR3 sequence: CASSPPGAWSKQYF. The CDR3, as DNA: TGTGCCAGCAGCCCCCCAGGGGCCTGGAGCAAGCAGTACTTC. The chain links TRBV11-3 to TRBJ2-7, with a weak D call TRBD1 (6 bases). The CDR3 length is 14 residues. The V gene's germline CDR1 is SGHNT and CDR2 YENEEA. Trimming removed 5 bases at V and 8 bases at J, with 19 bases between. Looking up the rest from reference TRBV11-3 and TRBJ2-7 gives the full variable domain: EAGVVQSPRYKIIEKKQPVAFWCNPISGHNTLYWYLQNLGQGPELLIRYENEEAVDDSQLPKDRFSAERLKGVDSTLKIQPAELGDSAVYLCASSPPGAWSKQYFGPGTRLTVT.

This chain joins TRBV27 and TRBJ2-1; the D gene is possibly TRBD1 (5 bases). Trimming shortened V by 6 bases and J by 7 bases, and 16 bases separated the two germline ends. The germline CDR1 and CDR2 sequences are MNHEY and SMNVEV (reference sequence). The CDR3 length is 14 residues. The DNA of the CDR3 is TGTGCCAGCAGACCGCTTCAGGGTGATAATGAGCAGTTCTTC. Protein sequence: CASRPLQGDNEQFF.

The V and J genes are TRBV19 and TRBJ1-1; D perhaps matches TRBD1 (5 bases). This CDR3 contains 13 residues. Trimming pared 3 bases from V and 4 bases from J, leaving 9 bases between. Germline loops: CDR1 LNHDA, CDR2 SQIVND (reference sequence). CDR3 loop: CASSMGVATEAFF. DNA of the CDR3: TGTGCCAGTAGTATGGGGGTGGCCACTGAAGCTTTCTTT. The entire variable domain, with the rest obtained from reference TRBV19 and TRBJ1-1, is as follows: DGGITQSPKYLFRKEGQNVTLSCEQNLNHDAMYWYRQDPGQGLRLIYYSQIVNDFQKGDIAEGYSVSREKKESFPLTVTSAQKNPTAFYLCASSMGVATEAFFGQGTRLTVV.

The chain has TRBV28 and TRBJ2-7, with D uncertain. V gave up 4 bases and J gave up 3 bases, with 16 bases separating them. CDR1 and CDR2 from the germline V gene are MDHEN and SYDVKM. The CDR3 runs 15 residues. CDR3 bases: TGTGCCAGCAGTTCCAATTTTCTGGTTGACTACGAGCAGTACTTC. Its translation: CASSSNFLVDYEQYF.

This chain connects TRBV28 to TRBJ2-1, with D possibly matching TRBD1 (6 bases). There are 15 residues in the CDR3. CDR1 is MDHEN, CDR2 SYDVKM, per germline. V gave up 2 bases and J gave up 4 bases, with 12 bases separating them. The CDR3 nucleotides read TGTGCCAGCAGTTTACTGGGGGCTCAGTACAATGAGCAGTTCTTC. This translates into CASSLLGAQYNEQFF.

J is TRBJ1-5 and V is TRBV19, with TRBD1 identical over 7 bases. CDR3 size: 13 residues. Looked up from germline, CDR1 is LNHDA and CDR2 is SQIVND (reference sequence). V lost 5 bases, J lost 7 bases, and 5 bases stayed unmatched. The CDR3 nucleotides read TGTGCCAGTAGTGTAACAGGGGAACAGCCCCAGCATTTT. Translated, it gives CASSVTGEQPQHF.

This sequence joins TRBV11-2 and TRBJ1-3; 8 nucleotides match TRBD1. The CDR3 contains 14 residues. Trimming took 5 bases from V and 6 from J; bases not matched to a gene: 6. The germline CDR1 and CDR2 sequences are SGHAT and FQNNGV. Here the CDR3 DNA reads TGTGCCAGCAGCGATGCAGGGGGCGCAAACACCATATATTTT. It specifies CASSDAGGANTIYF.